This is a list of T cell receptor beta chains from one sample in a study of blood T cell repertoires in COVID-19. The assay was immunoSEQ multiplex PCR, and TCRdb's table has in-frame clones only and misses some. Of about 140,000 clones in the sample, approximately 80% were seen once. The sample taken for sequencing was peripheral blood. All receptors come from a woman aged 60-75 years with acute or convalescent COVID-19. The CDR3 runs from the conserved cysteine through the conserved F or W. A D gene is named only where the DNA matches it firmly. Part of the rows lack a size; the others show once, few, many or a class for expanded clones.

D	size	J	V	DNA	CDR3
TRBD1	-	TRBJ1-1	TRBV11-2	TGTGCCAGCAGCTTAGGACAGGGGCGCATCCCAAACACTGAAGCTTTCTTT	CASSLGQGRIPNTEAFF
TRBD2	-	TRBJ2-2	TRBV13	TGTGCCAGCAGCTCCCTTTCCAAGCGGGGGAACACCGGGGAGCTGTTTTTT	CASSSLSKRGNTGELFF
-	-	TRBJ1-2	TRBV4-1	TGCGCCAGCAGCCAAGATCTAACGGGCTATGGCTACACCTTC	CASSQDLTGYGYTF
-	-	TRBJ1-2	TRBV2	TGTGCCAGCAGTATTATCCGGGACAATCATGGCTACACCTTC	CASSIIRDNHGYTF
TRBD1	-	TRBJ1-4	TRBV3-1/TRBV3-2	TGTGCCAGCAGCCAAAACCCTTCAGGGGGGTATGAAAAACTGTTTTTT	CASSQNPSGGYEKLFF
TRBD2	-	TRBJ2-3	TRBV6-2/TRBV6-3	TGTGCCAGCAGTTACTCAAGACTAGCGGGAGGAAGAGATACGCAGTATTTT	CASSYSRLAGGRDTQYF
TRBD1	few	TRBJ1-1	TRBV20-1	TGCAGTGCTAGTGGGACAGGGGGTCGGAAGGACACTGAAGCTTTCTTT	CSASGTGGRKDTEAFF
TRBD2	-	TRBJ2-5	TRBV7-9	TGTGCCAGCAGCCCCCAAGCGGGAGGGCCCGGGGAGACCCAGTACTTC	CASSPQAGGPGETQYF
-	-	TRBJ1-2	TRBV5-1	TGCGCCAGCAGCCCGGGACAATTATTACGCGGCTACACCTTC	CASSPGQLLRGYTF
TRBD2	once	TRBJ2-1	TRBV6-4	TGTGCCAGCAGCTCGGAACTAGCGGGGCACAATGAGCAGTTCTTC	CASSSELAGHNEQFF
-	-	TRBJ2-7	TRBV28	TGTGCCAGCAGTTACTTACAGGGTGTCGACGAGCAGTACTTC	CASSYLQGVDEQYF
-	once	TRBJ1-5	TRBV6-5	TGTGCCAGCAGTTACTCGGGGCAAGGCAATCAGCCCCAGCATTTT	CASSYSGQGNQPQHF
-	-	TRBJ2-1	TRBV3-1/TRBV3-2	TGTGCCAGCAGCCAAGTCCCAGGGCGCGCATTCAATGAGCAGTTCTTC	CASSQVPGRAFNEQFF
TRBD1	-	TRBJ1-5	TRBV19	TGTGCCAGTAGTATACAGGGGGCGAATCAGCCCCAGCATTTT	CASSIQGANQPQHF
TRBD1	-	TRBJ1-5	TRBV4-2	TGTGCCAGCAGCCAAGGTGAGGGGACAGATCAGCCCCAGCATTTT	CASSQGEGTDQPQHF
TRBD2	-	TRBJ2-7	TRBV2	TGTGCCAGCAGTGAATGGGGAGGGTTGATATACGAGCAGTACTTC	CASSEWGGLIYEQYF
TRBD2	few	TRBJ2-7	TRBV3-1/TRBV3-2	TGTGCCAGCAGACTAACTAGCGGGGCCTCCTACGAGCAGTACTTC	CASRLTSGASYEQYF
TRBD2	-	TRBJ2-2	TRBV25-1	TGTGCCAGCAGTGAATACCCGGGGGGGGCCGGGGAGCTGTTTTTT	CASSEYPGGAGELFF
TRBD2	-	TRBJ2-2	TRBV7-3	TGTGCCAGCAGCCCTGGACTAGCCGGGGAGCTGTTTTTT	CASSPGLAGELFF
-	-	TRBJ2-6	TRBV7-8	TGTGCCAGCAGCTTAGTCGCTAGAATCGACTCTGGGGCCAACGTCCTGACTTTC	CASSLVARIDSGANVLTF
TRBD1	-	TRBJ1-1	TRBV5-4	TGTGCCAGCAGCGAGGGACAGGGTGTTTCTGAAGCTTTCTTT	CASSEGQGVSEAFF